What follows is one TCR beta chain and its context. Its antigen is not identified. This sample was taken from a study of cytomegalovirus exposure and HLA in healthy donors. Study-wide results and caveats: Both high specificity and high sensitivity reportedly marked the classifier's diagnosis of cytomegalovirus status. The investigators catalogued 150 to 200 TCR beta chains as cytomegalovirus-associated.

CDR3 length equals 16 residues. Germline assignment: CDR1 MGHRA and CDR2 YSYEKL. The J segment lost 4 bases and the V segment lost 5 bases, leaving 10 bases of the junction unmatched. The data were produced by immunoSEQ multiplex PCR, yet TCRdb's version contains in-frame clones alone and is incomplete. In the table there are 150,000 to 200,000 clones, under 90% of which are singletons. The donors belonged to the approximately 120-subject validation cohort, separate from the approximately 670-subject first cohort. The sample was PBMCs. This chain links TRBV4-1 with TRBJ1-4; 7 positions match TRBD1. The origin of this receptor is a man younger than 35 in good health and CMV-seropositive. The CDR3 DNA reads TGCGCCAGCAGCTATATTCCGGGACAGCGTAATGAAAAACTGTTTTTT. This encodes CASSYIPGQRNEKLFF.